This T cell receptor (beta chain) was recorded in a study of cytomegalovirus exposure and HLA in healthy donors. Whole-study findings and limits: Analysis was carried out at a later point, and it linked a missense DCLRE1C variant to TCR beta V- and J-gene trimming. Rarity characterized most TCR sequences, yet some public TCRs appeared in many donors.

Germline assignment: CDR1 MNHEY and CDR2 SMNVEV (reference sequence). Trimming cost V 6 bases and J 1 base, with 12 bases left between them. The CDR3 is 14 residues long. 60 Vbeta and 13 Jbeta primers were used in PCR. TCRdb's copy holds only in-frame clones and misses some; the assay was immunoSEQ multiplex PCR. Among over 65,000 clones, over 70% were seen once, and the ten largest hold 5.5% to 8.5%. Regarding this clone: Its antigen is not known.

This chain links TRBV27 with TRBJ1-1, with D possibly matching TRBD1 (6 bases). Specimen: PBMCs. This clonotype was sampled from a woman in her thirties or forties in good health and CMV-seronegative. In nucleotides, the CDR3 is TGTGCCAGCAGCCTCAGGGGCCAGAACACTGAAGCTTTCTTT. Residues: CASSLRGQNTEAFF.